These 5 T cell receptor beta chains share one sample of origin, sequenced in a study of response to subunit inactivated influenza vaccine. In TCRdb, the RT-PCR reads were re-called with MiXCR into one record per CDR3 protein. There are roughly 700,000 distinct CDR3 sequences in the sample; approximately 14% occur only once, and around 10% lies in the top ten. The sample in question was PBMCs from blood, obtained 11 to 12 days after vaccination. The receptors shown here come from a man aged 50 to 60 who received an inactivated influenza vaccine.

This clonotype was detected only once. CDR3 coding DNA: TGTGCCAGAAGCGGGAGGACTAGCGGGAGTCGAACTGGGGCCAACGTCCTGACTTTC. This translates into CARSGRTSGSRTGANVLTF. This chain joins TRBV21-1 and TRBJ2-6; TRBD2 is the table's D call, not checked against the DNA. TRBV21-1 is given as a pseudogene. The CDR3 totals 19 residues.

V gene TRBV2 combines with J gene TRBJ2-1, with a weak D call TRBD1 (5 bases). With 1 base removed from V and 2 bases from J, the gap between germline ends came to 12 bases. Germline V gene sequence: CDR1 SNHLY, CDR2 FYNNEI. The CDR3 contains 16 residues. The CDR3 DNA sequence: TGTGCCAGCAGTGAAGAGAGACAGCTCCCCTACAATGAGCAGTTCTTC. Its protein is CASSEERQLPYNEQFF.

The chain joins TRBV6-5 to TRBJ2-3; 13 bases agree with TRBD2. The CDR3 is 18 residues long. V gave up 3 bases and J gave up 0 bases; unmatched junction bases: 6. CDR1 MNHEY and CDR2 SVGAGI come from the germline V gene. CDR3 coding DNA: TGTGCCAGCAGTTATTCGACTAGCGGGAGGCTTAGCACAGATACGCAGTATTTT. Translated, it gives CASSYSTSGRLSTDTQYF.

This clonotype was counted only a few times. The V and J genes are TRBV12-3 or TRBV12-4 and TRBJ2-5; 7 bases map to TRBD1. V dropped 6 bases and J dropped 1; count of bases not matched to a gene: 8. CDR3 length equals 15 residues. The CDR3 DNA follows: TGTGCCAGCAGCAGACCATCAGGGGGCCAAGAGACCCAGTACTTC. Its translation: CASSRPSGGQETQYF.

The chain combines TRBV20-1 with TRBJ2-2; D gene unclear. This CDR3 is 15 amino acids long. Per germline, CDR1 DFQATT and CDR2 SNEGSKA (reference sequence). V dropped 0 bases and J dropped 1 base, with 9 bases sitting between them. This CDR3 is CSARDSRRNTGELFF. The CDR3, as DNA: TGCAGTGCTAGAGACAGCAGACGGAACACCGGGGAGCTGTTTTTT.